This TCR beta chain was obtained from a study of identical twins. A universal primer site came from template switching; cDNA carried unique molecular identifiers. MiXCR, run by TCRdb on the 5' RACE reads, gives a single entry per CDR3 protein. The sample has roughly 690,000 distinct CDR3 sequences, roughly 6.2% seen once. The CDR3 runs 13 residues. The ends were cut back, 4 bases at V and 4 bases at J, with 11 bases in the middle. There are many counts of this clonotype. The sequencing sample was made of naive T cells sorted from blood. This TCR was sampled from a man aged 18 to 30 in good health. This chain connects TRBV12-3 or TRBV12-4 to TRBJ2-7, with D unresolved. CDR3 sequence: CASSYGRWYEQYF. The DNA for the CDR3 is TGTGCCAGCAGTTACGGGCGGTGGTACGAGCAGTACTTC.